This T cell receptor beta chain was captured by sequencing in a study of shared clonotypes between healthy human individuals (dated by TCRdb to the early 2020s). The study in broad terms: The cohort comprised a couple of women and a few men aged 18 to 49 years. Per donor, three plates each were used for CD4 naive and CD4 memory, two for CD8 naive, and one for CD8 memory. To estimate repertoire size and how much clonotype sharing occurs between individuals, the study deeply sequenced the blood TCR repertoires of 4 to 6 healthy adults. Libraries were prepared and TCR repertoires were sequenced by different laboratories using diverse techniques, in order to increase sequencing depth and limit assay-specific biases. Between about 0.94 and 8.9 billion PBMCs per donor were obtained by leukapheresis.

CDR1 is given as MNHEY and CDR2 as SVGAGI, both from the germline V gene. Between the V and J ends, shortened by 6 bases and 0 bases respectively, the junction contains 15 bases. The CDR3 holds 15 amino acids from the cysteine to the phenylalanine. Only the CDR3 part of the read is kept: 45 bases, read in frame from the first base. Donors were healthy HIV-negative adults with no recently reported acute infections or vaccinations. Every donor was a Caucasian adult residing in Nashville, Tennessee, USA. CD4+ T cells were enriched by magnetic negative selection, after which naive cells were positively selected on CD45RA and the negative fraction was taken as the memory subset. After blood collection by leukapheresis, PBMCs were isolated using Ficoll-Histopaque density gradient centrifugation and then cryopreserved in the vapor phase of liquid nitrogen. Analytical flow cytometry was used to check the purity and quantity of every magnetically sorted T cell population. From each sorted fraction, genomic DNA was isolated and quantified by UV absorbance on a Nanodrop 2000c.

A remark on this clone: There is no known antigen for this receptor. No much larger clonotype is one base removed from it; base qualities were not supplied.

What the work shows at the level of the full study, not this receptor alone: Estimated clonotype richness was generally larger for naive than for memory subsets. Clonotypes shared by all four sorted-subset donors showed higher generation probabilities than non-shared clonotypes. Even with the large sequencing depth, rarefaction of the sorted-subset datasets indicated that sequencing was incomplete. About 4.5% of naive CD4, 3.5% of naive CD8, roughly 2.4% of memory CD4, and 0.4% of memory CD8 clonotypes were shared across several donors. Pairwise subsampling led to the expectation that sequencing depth would affect the degree of clonotype sharing among donors. Sampling was restricted to blood, and TCR repertoires in tissue are likely to differ from TCR repertoires in blood. Because the study included only a small number of donors, the genetic and exposure-history diversity represented was limited.

Using the deep immunoSEQ assay, multiplex PCR amplified TCR CDR3 regions from genomic DNA. Genomic DNA extracted from each cell subset was distributed evenly over all wells of several immunoSEQ 96-well plates, and each plate served as one replicate. Each replicate PCR for sorted subsets received approximately 220 ng genomic DNA, equal to about 30,000 T cell genomes. Purified libraries were measured with a Qubit 3.0 fluorometer, size-checked on a Bioanalyzer 2100, and measured again with the KAPA Library Quantification kit. A separate single-read 150-cycle Illumina NextSeq 550 flow cell was used to sequence each immunoSEQ 96-well plate. As for the original processing: Because the immunoSEQ output held only junctional sequences and lacked quality scores, the filtering could not match the filtering applied to full-length reads. Sequences were annotated with PyIR, a Python wrapper for IgBLAST v1.9, and V/J genes and CDR3 were assigned using IMGT germline references. Any read was removed if the V/J assignment was weak (E-value above 1e-6), the CDR3 was missing, or the read contained stop codons, out-of-frame junctions, or ambiguous translated residues. V3J clonotypes were defined as sequences sharing the same inferred V gene, J gene, and CDR3 amino acid sequence. To compute the percentage overlap between repertoires, the number of shared unique clonotypes was divided by the size of the smaller repertoire. Richness of each repertoire was evaluated using RTK rarefaction, the Chao1 estimator, and Recon v2.1 estimates of unobserved clonotypes. OLGA was used to compute generation probabilities for all TCRbeta clonotypes that the gDNA method yielded from several donors. Here the immuneACCESS table is served through TCRdb, limited to in-frame sequences with V and J called. Missing clones are a known gap in these copies; in checked studies unresolved V genes cover under half, and the rest lacks a known reason. V and J calls and clone size are as listed in that table; D and trimming were resolved from the DNA. Present in this sample are 2 million to 2.5 million clones, approximately 93% of which were seen just once. Under 0.45% of the sample is in the top ten clones.

The receptor's source is a man between 18 and 35 years old in good health. Some clones in this sample may be carry-over from other donors' samples. The V and J genes are TRBV6-5 and TRBJ2-7; TRBD1 could be the D gene, as 5 bases match. What was sequenced was naive CD4+ T cells from PBMCs. The sample's cell subset or site, from its label and the paper: CD45RA+ positively selected. The sequence in DNA is TGTGCCAGCAGCTTCCGACAGTGGAGCTCCTACGAGCAGTACTTC. Its protein reads: CASSFRQWSSYEQYF.